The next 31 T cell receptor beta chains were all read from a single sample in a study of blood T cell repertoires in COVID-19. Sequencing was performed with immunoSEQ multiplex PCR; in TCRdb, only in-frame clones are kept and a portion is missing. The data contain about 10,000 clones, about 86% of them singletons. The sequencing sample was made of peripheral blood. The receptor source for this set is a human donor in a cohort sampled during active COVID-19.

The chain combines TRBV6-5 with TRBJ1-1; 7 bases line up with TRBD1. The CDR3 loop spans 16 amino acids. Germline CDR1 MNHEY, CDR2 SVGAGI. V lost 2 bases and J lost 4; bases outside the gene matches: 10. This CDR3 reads CASSYRAGGSGTEAFF. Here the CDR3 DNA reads TGTGCCAGCAGTTACAGGGCAGGGGGATCTGGCACTGAAGCTTTCTTT.

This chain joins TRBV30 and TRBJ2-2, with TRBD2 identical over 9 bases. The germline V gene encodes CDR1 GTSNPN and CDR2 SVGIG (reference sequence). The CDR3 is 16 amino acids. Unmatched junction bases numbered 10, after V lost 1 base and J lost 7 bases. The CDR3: CAWSGLAGTSGGELFF. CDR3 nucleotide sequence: TGTGCCTGGAGTGGTCTAGCGGGGACGTCGGGCGGGGAGCTGTTTTTT.

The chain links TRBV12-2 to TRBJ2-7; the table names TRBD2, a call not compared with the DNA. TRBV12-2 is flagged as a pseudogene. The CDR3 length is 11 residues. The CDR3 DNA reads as TGTGCAAGTCGCTTGGGGAGCGAGCAGTACTTC. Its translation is CASRLGSEQYF.

The chain's CDR3 is CASSPGTVTGELFF. The CDR3 DNA reads as TGCGCCAGCAGCCCGGGGACAGTTACCGGGGAGCTGTTTTTT. The chain combines TRBV5-1 with TRBJ2-2, with 7 nucleotides matching TRBD1. CDR1 is SGHRS and CDR2 is YFSETQ in the germline V gene. The CDR3 is 14 residues long. V shed 4 bases, J shed 5 bases, and the junction held 5 bases outside the gene matches.

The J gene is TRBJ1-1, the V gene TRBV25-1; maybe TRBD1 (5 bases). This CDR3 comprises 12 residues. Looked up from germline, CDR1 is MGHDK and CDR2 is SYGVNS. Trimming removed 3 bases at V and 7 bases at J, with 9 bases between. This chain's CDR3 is CASSDQGLEAFF. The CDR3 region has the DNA TGTGCCAGCAGTGATCAGGGACTTGAAGCTTTCTTT.

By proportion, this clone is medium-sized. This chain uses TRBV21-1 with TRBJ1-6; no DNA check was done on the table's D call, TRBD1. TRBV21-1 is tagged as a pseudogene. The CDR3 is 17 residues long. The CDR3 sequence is CASSKNVPRARNSPLHF. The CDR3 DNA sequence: TGTGCCAGCAGCAAAAACGTCCCCAGGGCAAGAAATTCACCCCTCCACTTT.

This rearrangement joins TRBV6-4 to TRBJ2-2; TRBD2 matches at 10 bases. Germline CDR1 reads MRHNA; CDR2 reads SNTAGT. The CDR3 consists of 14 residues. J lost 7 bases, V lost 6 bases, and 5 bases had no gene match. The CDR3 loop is CASSTSGTGGELFF. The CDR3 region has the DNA TGTGCCAGCAGCACTAGCGGGACTGGCGGGGAGCTGTTTTTT.

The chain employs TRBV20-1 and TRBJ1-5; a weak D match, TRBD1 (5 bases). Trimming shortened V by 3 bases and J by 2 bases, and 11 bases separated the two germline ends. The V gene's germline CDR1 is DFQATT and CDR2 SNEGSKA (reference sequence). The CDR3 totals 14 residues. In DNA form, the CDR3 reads TGCAGTGCTAGTTGGGGCAGTGGCAATCAGCCCCAGCATTTT. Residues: CSASWGSGNQPQHF.

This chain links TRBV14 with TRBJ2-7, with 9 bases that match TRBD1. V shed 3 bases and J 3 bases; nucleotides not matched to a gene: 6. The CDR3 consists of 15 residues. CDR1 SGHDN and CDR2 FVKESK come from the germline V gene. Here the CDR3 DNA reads TGTGCCAGCAGCCAGGGACAGGGCGTGAACTACGAGCAGTACTTC. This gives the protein CASSQGQGVNYEQYF.

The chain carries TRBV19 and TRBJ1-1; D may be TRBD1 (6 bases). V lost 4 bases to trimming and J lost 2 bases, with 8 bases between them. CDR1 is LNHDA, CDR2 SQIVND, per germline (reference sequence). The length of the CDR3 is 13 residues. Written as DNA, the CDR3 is TGTGCCAGTAGTAACAGGGACAACACTGAAGCTTTCTTT. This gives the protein CASSNRDNTEAFF.

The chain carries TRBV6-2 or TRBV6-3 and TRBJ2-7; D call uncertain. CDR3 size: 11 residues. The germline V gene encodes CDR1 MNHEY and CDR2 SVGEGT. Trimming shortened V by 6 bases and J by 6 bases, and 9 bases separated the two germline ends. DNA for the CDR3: TGTGCCAGCAGCCTTAGAGGCGAGCAGTACTTC. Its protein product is CASSLRGEQYF.

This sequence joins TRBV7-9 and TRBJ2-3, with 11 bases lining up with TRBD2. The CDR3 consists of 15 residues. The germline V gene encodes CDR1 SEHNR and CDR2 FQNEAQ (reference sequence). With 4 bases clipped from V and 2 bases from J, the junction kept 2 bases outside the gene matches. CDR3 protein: CASSSGLAATDTQYF. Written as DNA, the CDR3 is TGTGCCAGCAGCTCGGGACTAGCGGCCACAGATACGCAGTATTTT.

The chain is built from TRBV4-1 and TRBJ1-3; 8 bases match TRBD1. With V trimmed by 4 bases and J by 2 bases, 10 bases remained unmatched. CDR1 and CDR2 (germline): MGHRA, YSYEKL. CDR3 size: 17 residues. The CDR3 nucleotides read TGCGCCAGCAGCCGCGCAGGAGACAGGGGCACTGGAAACACCATATATTTT. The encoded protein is CASSRAGDRGTGNTIYF.

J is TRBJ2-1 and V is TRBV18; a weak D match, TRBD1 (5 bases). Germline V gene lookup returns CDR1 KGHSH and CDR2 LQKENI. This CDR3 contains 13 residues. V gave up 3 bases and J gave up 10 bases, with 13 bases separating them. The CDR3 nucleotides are TGTGCCAGCTCACCCCAAGGGGCGGAGGAGCAGTTCTTC. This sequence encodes CASSPQGAEEQFF.

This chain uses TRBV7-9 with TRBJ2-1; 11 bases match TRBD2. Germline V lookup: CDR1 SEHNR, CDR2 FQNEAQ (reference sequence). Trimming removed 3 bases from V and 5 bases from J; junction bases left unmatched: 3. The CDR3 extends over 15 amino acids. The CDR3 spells CASSFGTSGDNEQFF. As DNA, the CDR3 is TGTGCCAGCAGCTTCGGGACTAGCGGCGACAATGAGCAGTTCTTC.

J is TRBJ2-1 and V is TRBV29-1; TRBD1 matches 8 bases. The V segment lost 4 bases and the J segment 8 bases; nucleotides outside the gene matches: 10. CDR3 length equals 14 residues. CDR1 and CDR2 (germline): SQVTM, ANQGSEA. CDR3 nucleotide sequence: TGCAGCGTTGTTGATACAGGGGGATCTTATGAGCAGTTCTTC. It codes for CSVVDTGGSYEQFF.

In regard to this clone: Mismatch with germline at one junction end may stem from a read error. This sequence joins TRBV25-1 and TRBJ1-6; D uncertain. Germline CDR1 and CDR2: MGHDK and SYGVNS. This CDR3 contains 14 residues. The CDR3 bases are TGTGCCAGCCAGTTGGACTCCAATAATTCACCCCTCCACTTT. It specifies CASQLDSNNSPLHF.

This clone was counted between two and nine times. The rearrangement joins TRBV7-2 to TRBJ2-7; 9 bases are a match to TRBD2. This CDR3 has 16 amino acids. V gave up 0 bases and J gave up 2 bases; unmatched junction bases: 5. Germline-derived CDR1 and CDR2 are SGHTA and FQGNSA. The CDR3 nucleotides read TGTGCCAGCAGCTTAGCGCTGATAGCGGGAGCCTACGAGCAGTACTTC. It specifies CASSLALIAGAYEQYF.

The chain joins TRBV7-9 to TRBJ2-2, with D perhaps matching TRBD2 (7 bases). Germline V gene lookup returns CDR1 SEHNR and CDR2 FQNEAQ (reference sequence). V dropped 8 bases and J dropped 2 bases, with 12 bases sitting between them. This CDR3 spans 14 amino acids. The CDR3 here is CASLRGANTGELFF. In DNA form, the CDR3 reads TGTGCCAGCCTACGGGGGGCCAACACCGGGGAGCTGTTTTTT.

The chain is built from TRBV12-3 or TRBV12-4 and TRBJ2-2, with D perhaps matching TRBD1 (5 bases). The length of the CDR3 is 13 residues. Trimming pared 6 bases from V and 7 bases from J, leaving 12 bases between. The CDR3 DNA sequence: TGTGCCAGCAGACCAGGGTGGCACGGGGAGCTGTTTTTT. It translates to CASRPGWHGELFF.

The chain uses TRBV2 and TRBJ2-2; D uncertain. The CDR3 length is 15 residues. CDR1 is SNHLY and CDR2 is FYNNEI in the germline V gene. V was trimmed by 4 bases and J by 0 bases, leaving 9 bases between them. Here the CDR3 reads CASSVTEPNTGELFF. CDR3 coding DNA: TGTGCCAGCAGTGTAACGGAGCCGAACACCGGGGAGCTGTTTTTT.

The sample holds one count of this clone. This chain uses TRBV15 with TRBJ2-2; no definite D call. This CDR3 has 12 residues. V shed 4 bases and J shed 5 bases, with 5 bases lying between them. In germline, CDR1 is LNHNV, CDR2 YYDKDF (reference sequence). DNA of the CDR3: TGTGCCACCAGCAAGAGAACCGGGGAGCTGTTTTTT. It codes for CATSKRTGELFF.

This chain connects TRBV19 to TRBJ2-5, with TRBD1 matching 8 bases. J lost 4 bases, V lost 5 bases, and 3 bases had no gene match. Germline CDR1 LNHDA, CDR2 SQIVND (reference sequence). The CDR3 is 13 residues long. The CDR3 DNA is TGTGCCAGTAGTTACAGGGGGGCAGAGACCCAGTACTTC. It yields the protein CASSYRGAETQYF.

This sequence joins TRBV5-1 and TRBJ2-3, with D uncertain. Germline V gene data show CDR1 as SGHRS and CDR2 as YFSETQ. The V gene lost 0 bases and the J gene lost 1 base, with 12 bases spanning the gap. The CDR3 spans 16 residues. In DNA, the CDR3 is TGCGCCAGCAGCTTGGAGGTGGTTCGGGGCACAGATACGCAGTATTTT. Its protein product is CASSLEVVRGTDTQYF.

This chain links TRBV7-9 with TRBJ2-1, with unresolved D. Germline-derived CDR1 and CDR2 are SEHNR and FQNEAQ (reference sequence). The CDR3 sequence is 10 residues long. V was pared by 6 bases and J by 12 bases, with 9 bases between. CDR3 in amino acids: CASSEVVQFF. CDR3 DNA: TGTGCCAGCAGTGAGGTGGTGCAGTTCTTC.

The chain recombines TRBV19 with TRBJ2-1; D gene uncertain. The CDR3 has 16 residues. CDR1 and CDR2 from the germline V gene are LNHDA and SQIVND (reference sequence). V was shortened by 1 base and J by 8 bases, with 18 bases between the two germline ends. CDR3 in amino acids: CASSIVHGSFVDEQFF. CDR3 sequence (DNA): TGTGCCAGTAGTATAGTACACGGGTCCTTCGTTGATGAGCAGTTCTTC. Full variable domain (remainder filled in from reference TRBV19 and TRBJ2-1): DGGITQSPKYLFRKEGQNVTLSCEQNLNHDAMYWYRQDPGQGLRLIYYSQIVNDFQKGDIAEGYSVSREKKESFPLTVTSAQKNPTAFYLCASSIVHGSFVDEQFFGPGTRLTVL.

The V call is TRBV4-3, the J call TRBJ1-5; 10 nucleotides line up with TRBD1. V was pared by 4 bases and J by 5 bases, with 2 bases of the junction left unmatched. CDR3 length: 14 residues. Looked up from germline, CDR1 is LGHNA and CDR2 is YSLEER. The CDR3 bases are TGCGCCAGCAGCCGGGACAGGGGCTATCAGCCCCAGCATTTT. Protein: CASSRDRGYQPQHF.

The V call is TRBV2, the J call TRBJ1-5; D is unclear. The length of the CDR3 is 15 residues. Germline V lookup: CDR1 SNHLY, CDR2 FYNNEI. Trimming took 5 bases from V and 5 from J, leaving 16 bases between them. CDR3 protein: CASSLLRTEYQPQHF. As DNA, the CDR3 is TGTGCCAGCAGTTTGCTCCGGACTGAATATCAGCCCCAGCATTTT.

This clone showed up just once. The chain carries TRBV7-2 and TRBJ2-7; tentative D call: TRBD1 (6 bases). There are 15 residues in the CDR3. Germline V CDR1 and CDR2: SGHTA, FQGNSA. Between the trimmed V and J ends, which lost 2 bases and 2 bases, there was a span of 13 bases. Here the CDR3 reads CASSLSWTEAYEQYF. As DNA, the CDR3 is TGTGCCAGCAGCTTAAGTTGGACAGAAGCCTACGAGCAGTACTTC. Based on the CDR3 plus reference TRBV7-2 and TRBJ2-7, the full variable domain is GAGVSQSPSNKVTEKGKDVELRCDPISGHTALYWYRQSLGQGLEFLIYFQGNSAPDKSGLPSDRFSAERTGGSVSTLTIQRTQQEDSAVYLCASSLSWTEAYEQYFGPGTRLTVT.

CDR3 in amino acids: CATRETGVKGYTF. The DNA for the CDR3 is TGTGCCACCAGGGAGACAGGGGTAAAAGGCTACACCTTC. This chain connects TRBV24-1 to TRBJ1-2, with 8 bases aligning to TRBD1. The V and J ends lost 7 bases and 8 bases, in that order; junction bases with no gene match: 8. This CDR3 region has 13 residues. The V gene's germline CDR1 is KGHDR and CDR2 SFDVKD.

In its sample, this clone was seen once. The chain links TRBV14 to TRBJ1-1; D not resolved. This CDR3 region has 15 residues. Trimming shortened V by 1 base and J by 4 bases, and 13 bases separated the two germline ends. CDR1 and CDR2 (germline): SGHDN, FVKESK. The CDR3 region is CASSQGWVRLTEAFF. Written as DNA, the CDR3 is TGTGCCAGCAGCCAAGGTTGGGTCCGACTCACTGAAGCTTTCTTT. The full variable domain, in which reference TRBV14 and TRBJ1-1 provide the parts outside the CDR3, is EAGVTQFPSHSVIEKGQTVTLRCDPISGHDNLYWYRRVMGKEIKFLLHFVKESKQDESGMPNNRFLAERTGGTYSTLKVQPAELEDSGVYFCASSQGWVRLTEAFFGQGTRLTVV.